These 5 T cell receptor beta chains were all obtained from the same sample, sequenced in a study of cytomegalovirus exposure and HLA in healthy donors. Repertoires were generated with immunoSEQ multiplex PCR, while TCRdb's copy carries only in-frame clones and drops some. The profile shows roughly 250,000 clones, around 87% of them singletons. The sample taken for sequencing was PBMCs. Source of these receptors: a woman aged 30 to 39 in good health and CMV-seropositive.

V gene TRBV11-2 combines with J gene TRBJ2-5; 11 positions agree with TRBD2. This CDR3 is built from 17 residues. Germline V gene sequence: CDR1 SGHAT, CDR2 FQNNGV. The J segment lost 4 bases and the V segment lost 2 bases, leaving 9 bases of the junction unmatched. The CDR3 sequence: CASSLFGGGLAGETQYF. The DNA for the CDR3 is TGTGCCAGCAGCTTATTCGGGGGAGGACTAGCGGGAGAGACCCAGTACTTC.

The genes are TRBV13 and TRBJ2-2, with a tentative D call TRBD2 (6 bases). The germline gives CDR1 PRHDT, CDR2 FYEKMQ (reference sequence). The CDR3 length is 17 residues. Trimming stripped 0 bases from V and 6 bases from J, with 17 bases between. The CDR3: CASSLGEGVPSAGELFF. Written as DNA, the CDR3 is TGTGCCAGCAGCTTAGGGGAGGGTGTCCCGAGCGCCGGGGAGCTGTTTTTT.

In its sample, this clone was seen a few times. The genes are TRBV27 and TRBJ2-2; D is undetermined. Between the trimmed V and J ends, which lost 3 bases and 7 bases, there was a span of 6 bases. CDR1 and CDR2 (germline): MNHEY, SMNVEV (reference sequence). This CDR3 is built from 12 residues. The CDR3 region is CASSFFHGELFF. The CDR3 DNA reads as TGTGCCAGCAGTTTTTTCCACGGGGAGCTGTTTTTT.

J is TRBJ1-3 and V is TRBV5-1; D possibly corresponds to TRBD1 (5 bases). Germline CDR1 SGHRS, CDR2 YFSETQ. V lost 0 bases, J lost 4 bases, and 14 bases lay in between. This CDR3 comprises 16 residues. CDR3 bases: TGCGCCAGCAGCTTGGAGCTTCAGGGATCCGGAAACACCATATATTTT. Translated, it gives CASSLELQGSGNTIYF.

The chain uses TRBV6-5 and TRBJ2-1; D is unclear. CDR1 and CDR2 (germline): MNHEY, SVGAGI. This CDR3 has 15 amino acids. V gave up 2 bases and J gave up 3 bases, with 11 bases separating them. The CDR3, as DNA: TGTGCCAGCAGTTACCGTGTTGAGCTCTACAATGAGCAGTTCTTC. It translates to CASSYRVELYNEQFF.